These 5 T cell receptor beta chains share one sample of origin, sequenced in a study of blood T cell repertoires in COVID-19. Clones were sequenced by immunoSEQ multiplex PCR, and TCRdb holds only the in-frame ones, with some missing. The sample carries about 100,000 clones, around four fifths recorded once. Specimen: peripheral blood. Every receptor here comes from a man in his sixties or seventies with active or convalescent COVID-19.

This chain links TRBV5-1 with TRBJ1-1, with no clear D. The CDR3 contains 16 residues. The germline CDR1 and CDR2 sequences are SGHRS and YFSETQ. The ends were cut back, 0 bases at V and 7 bases at J, with 19 bases in the middle. CDR3 DNA: TGCGCCAGCAGCTTGGGGGCCGCGAGGGTCGGCGATGAAGCTTTCTTT. Its protein product is CASSLGAARVGDEAFF.

V gene TRBV28 combines with J gene TRBJ2-1; TRBD1 is a possible D gene (5 bases). Looked up from germline, CDR1 is MDHEN and CDR2 is SYDVKM. The V end was cut by 7 bases, the J end by 2 bases, with 12 bases between. The CDR3 length is 14 residues. CDR3 coding DNA: TGTGCCAGCATCCAGGACACCACCTACAATGAGCAGTTCTTC. Encoded protein: CASIQDTTYNEQFF.

V is TRBV4-2 and J is TRBJ2-3; TRBD2 is a possible D gene (5 bases). The CDR3 spans 15 residues. V dropped 1 base and J dropped 1 base, with 9 bases sitting between them. The germline gives CDR1 LGHNA, CDR2 YNFKEQ. The CDR3 here is CASSQAGDRTDTQYF. The CDR3 DNA is TGTGCCAGCAGCCAAGCCGGGGATCGCACAGATACGCAGTATTTT.

This clone showed up just a few times. The chain is built from TRBV7-2 and TRBJ2-5; 8 bases fit TRBD2. This CDR3 is 15 amino acids long. The ends lost 5 bases at V and 4 bases at J; junction bases unmatched: 9. CDR1 SGHTA and CDR2 FQGNSA come from the germline V gene. The CDR3 sequence: CASSNQLAGGETQYF. The CDR3 coding sequence is TGTGCCAGCAGCAACCAACTGGCGGGGGGAGAGACCCAGTACTTC.

The chain couples TRBV9 to TRBJ2-7, with a weak D call TRBD2 (5 bases). The CDR3 loop spans 15 amino acids. Germline values: CDR1 SGDLS, CDR2 YYNGEE. The germline V and J ends were trimmed by 4 bases and 4 bases, with 18 bases remaining between them. CDR3 sequence (DNA): TGTGCCAGCAGCCCACTCGCAGGTAGAGGGTACGAGCAGTACTTC. Translated, it gives CASSPLAGRGYEQYF. Using reference TRBV9 and TRBJ2-7 for the parts outside the CDR3, the full variable domain is DSGVTQTPKHLITATGQRVTLRCSPRSGDLSVYWYQQSLDQGLQFLIQYYNGEERAKGNILERFSAQQFPDLHSELNLSSLELGDSALYFCASSPLAGRGYEQYFGPGTRLTVT.